This T cell receptor beta chain was obtained from a study of blood T cell repertoires in COVID-19. Deletions cut 7 bases from V and 3 bases from J, with 12 bases between. The CDR3 is made up of 13 amino acids. Germline lookup yields CDR1 MNHEY and CDR2 SMNVEV (reference sequence). Clones were read by immunoSEQ multiplex PCR, and TCRdb kept only the in-frame ones, dropping some. The sample consists of over 100,000 clones, approximately 83% of them appearing once. The J gene is TRBJ1-2, the V gene TRBV27; possible D gene TRBD1, 5 bases. The clonotype comes from a man older than 75 with acute or convalescent COVID-19. Sequencing was carried out using peripheral blood. In nucleotides, the CDR3 is TGTGCCAGCAAAACAGGAACCCACTATGGCTACACCTTC. Its translation: CASKTGTHYGYTF.